This T cell receptor beta chain was found in a study of STAT3 mutations in large granular lymphocyte leukemia. Turning to the study itself: Among longitudinally sequenced T-LGLL patients, roughly half had canonical activating STAT3 mutations detected. Study-level points and caveats: In T-cell large granular lymphocyte leukemia, about half of patients showed multiple immunodominant subclonotypes.

Sequencing was performed with immunoSEQ multiplex PCR; in TCRdb, only in-frame clones are kept and a portion is missing. The sample lists 10,000 or so clones, more than 75% occurring once. A note on this clone: The antigen remains undetermined.

The TCR comes from a man aged 55-75 years with T-cell large granular lymphocyte leukemia. Some clones in this sample may be carry-over from other donors' samples. Material for sequencing was peripheral blood mononuclear cells.

For the CDR3, the DNA is TGTGCCAGCACTCTTAGAGCGGGAGCGAACACCGGGGAGCTGTTTTTT. This translates into CASTLRAGANTGELFF. The genes are TRBV6-4 and TRBJ2-2; 8 bases match TRBD2. Germline-derived CDR1 and CDR2 are MRHNA and SNTAGT. The CDR3 sequence is 16 residues long. V lost 7 bases to trimming and J lost 0 bases; unmatched junction nucleotides: 7.